Below, 11 T cell receptor beta chains from the same sample are listed, as sequenced in a study of cytomegalovirus exposure and HLA in healthy donors. The PCR contained 60 Vbeta and 13 Jbeta primers. Assay: immunoSEQ multiplex PCR; the TCRdb copy retains only in-frame clones and omits some. Among about 170,000 clones listed, about four fifths were seen once. The sample taken for sequencing was PBMCs. The receptors stem from a woman aged 50 to 60 in good health and CMV-seronegative.

The CDR3 DNA follows: TGTGCCAGCAGCCAAGGACTGTTTGCAACTAATGAAAAACTGTTTTTT. This sequence encodes CASSQGLFATNEKLFF. This chain connects TRBV25-1 to TRBJ1-4, with unresolved D. Germline CDR1 MGHDK, CDR2 SYGVNS. CDR3 length equals 16 residues. Trimming removed 6 bases at V and 0 bases at J, with 14 bases between.

This sequence joins TRBV7-9 and TRBJ1-2; 7 nucleotides match TRBD1. V gave up 5 bases and J gave up 3 bases; unmatched junction bases: 3. Germline assignment: CDR1 SEHNR and CDR2 FQNEAQ (reference sequence). This CDR3 is 13 amino acids long. CDR3: CASSPGQDYGYTF. The CDR3 DNA is TGTGCCAGCAGCCCCGGACAGGACTATGGCTACACCTTC.

This sequence joins TRBV28 and TRBJ1-2; D gene ambiguous. The CDR3 totals 13 residues. Trimming shortened V by 6 bases and J by 3 bases, and 11 bases separated the two germline ends. The germline CDR1 and CDR2 sequences are MDHEN and SYDVKM. CDR3 DNA: TGTGCCAGCAGACCTACAGCTCACTATGGCTACACCTTC. It codes for CASRPTAHYGYTF.

The CDR3 spells CASSSGQGRYEQYF. The CDR3 nucleotides are TGTGCCAGCAGCTCGGGACAGGGGAGGTACGAGCAGTACTTC. The chain carries TRBV5-4 and TRBJ2-5; 10 bases fit TRBD1. The J call may be faulty, since TRBJ2-7 better matches the DNA end. The length of the CDR3 is 14 residues. CDR1 and CDR2 from the germline V gene are SGHNT and YYREEE (reference sequence).

This clone occurred a few times. This chain connects TRBV4-3 to TRBJ2-7, with 8 bases aligning to TRBD2. The CDR3 covers 16 residues. The trim removed 1 base at V and 0 bases at J, leaving 5 bases unmatched. Germline assignment: CDR1 LGHNA and CDR2 YSLEER. CDR3 protein: CASSQGASGLSYEQYF. CDR3 sequence (DNA): TGCGCCAGCAGCCAAGGGGCTAGCGGGCTCTCCTACGAGCAGTACTTC.

This chain joins TRBV25-1 and TRBJ2-7; 11 bases agree with TRBD1. V lost 7 bases, J lost 5 bases, and 7 bases stayed unmatched. This CDR3 region has 14 residues. Germline V gene data show CDR1 as MGHDK and CDR2 as SYGVNS. This CDR3 reads CASKGTDRGHEQYF. CDR3 coding DNA: TGTGCCAGCAAAGGGACGGACAGGGGGCACGAGCAGTACTTC.

The rearrangement joins TRBV6-5 to TRBJ1-4, with D perhaps TRBD1 (6 bases). The germline V gene has CDR1 MNHEY and CDR2 SVGAGI. V was cut by 2 bases and J by 8 bases, with 12 bases left in between. The CDR3 contains 14 residues. CDR3 in amino acids: CASSYRTAGEKLFF. The CDR3 DNA follows: TGTGCCAGCAGTTACCGGACAGCGGGGGAAAAACTGTTTTTT.

The V gene is TRBV14, the J gene TRBJ2-5; D not resolved. The assigned J gene may be wrong: the sequence end matches TRBJ2-7 better. The CDR3 runs to 14 residues. The germline gives CDR1 SGHDN, CDR2 FVKESK. The CDR3 region has the DNA TGTGCCAGCAGCCAAGATCTGGGCTCCTACGAGCAGTACTTC. This translates into CASSQDLGSYEQYF.

V gene TRBV11-2 combines with J gene TRBJ2-3; D is perhaps TRBD2 (7 bases). CDR1 and CDR2 (germline): SGHAT, FQNNGV. The CDR3 contains 16 residues. V lost 0 bases, J lost 6 bases, and 16 bases lay in between. DNA of the CDR3: TGTGCCAGCAGCTTAGATGGGCGGGGGCGGGAGGATACGCAGTATTTT. This encodes CASSLDGRGREDTQYF.

The chain carries TRBV2 and TRBJ2-2, with TRBD2 identical over 15 bases. Germline V gene sequence: CDR1 SNHLY, CDR2 FYNNEI. The CDR3 runs to 18 residues. V lost 8 bases to trimming and J lost 5 bases; unmatched junction nucleotides: 12. CDR3 in DNA: TGTGCCAGCGCCCGGGGGGGACTAGCGGGAGGCGGGACCGGGGAGCTGTTTTTT. It codes for CASARGGLAGGGTGELFF.

The CDR3 coding sequence is TGTGCCACCCAAGGGAGGGAGGGCCGGGTCACAGATACGCAGTATTTT. Translating it yields CATQGREGRVTDTQYF. This rearrangement joins TRBV2 to TRBJ2-3, with 7 bases aligning to TRBD2. Trimming took 10 bases from V and 2 from J; bases not matched to a gene: 15. Germline CDR1 and CDR2: SNHLY and FYNNEI. This CDR3 is 16 amino acids long.